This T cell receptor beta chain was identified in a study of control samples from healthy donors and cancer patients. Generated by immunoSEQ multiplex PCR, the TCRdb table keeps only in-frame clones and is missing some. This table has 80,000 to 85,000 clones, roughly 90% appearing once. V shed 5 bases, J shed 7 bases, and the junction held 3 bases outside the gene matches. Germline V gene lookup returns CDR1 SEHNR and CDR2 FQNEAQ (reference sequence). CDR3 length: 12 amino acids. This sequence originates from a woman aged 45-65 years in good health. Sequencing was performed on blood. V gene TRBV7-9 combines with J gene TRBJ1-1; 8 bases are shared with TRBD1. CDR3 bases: TGTGCCAGCAGCACAGGGACAGGTGAAGCTTTCTTT. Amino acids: CASSTGTGEAFF.